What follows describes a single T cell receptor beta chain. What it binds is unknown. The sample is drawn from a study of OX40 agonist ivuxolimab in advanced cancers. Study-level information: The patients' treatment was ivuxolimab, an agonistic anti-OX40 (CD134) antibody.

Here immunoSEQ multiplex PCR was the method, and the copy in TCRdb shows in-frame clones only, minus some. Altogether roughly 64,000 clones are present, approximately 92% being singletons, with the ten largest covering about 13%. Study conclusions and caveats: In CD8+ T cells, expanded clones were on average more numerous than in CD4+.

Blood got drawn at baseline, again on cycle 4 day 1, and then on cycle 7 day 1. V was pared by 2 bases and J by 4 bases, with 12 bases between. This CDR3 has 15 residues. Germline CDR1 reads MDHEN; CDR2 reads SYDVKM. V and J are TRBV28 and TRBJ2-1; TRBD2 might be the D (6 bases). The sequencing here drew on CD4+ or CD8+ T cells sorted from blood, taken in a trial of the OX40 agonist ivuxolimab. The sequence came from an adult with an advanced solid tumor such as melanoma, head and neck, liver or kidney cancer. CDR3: CASSLPDGRYNEQFF. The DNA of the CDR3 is TGTGCCAGCAGTTTACCCGACGGGAGATACAATGAGCAGTTCTTC.